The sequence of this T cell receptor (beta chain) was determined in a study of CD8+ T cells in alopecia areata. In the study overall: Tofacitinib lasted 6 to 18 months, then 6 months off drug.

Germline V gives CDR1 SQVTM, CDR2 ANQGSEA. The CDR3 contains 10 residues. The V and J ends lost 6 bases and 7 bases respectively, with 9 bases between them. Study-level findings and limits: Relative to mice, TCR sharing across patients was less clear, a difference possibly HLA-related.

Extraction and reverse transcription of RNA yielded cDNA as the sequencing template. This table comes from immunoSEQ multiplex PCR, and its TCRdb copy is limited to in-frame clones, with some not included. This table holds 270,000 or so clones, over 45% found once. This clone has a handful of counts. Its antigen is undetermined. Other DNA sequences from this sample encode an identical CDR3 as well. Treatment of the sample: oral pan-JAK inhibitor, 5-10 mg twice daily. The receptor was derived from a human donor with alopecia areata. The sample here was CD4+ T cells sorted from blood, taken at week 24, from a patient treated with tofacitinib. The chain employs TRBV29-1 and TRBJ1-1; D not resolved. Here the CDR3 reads CSVAPDEAFF. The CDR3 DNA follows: TGCAGCGTAGCCCCCGATGAAGCTTTCTTT.